These T cell receptor beta chains were read from a single sample in a study of neurological immune-mediated disorders. One entry per CDR3 protein results from TCRdb running MiXCR on the 5' RACE reads. The sample includes 60,000 to 90,000 distinct CDR3 sequences, roughly 10% of them seen just once. What was sequenced was PBMCs. The receptors derive from a man aged 25 to 45 in good health. Both conserved end residues are part of each CDR3. The D gene is left open where the match is weak. Clone size, where shown, is once, few, many, or a class for clones that have expanded.

V,length,D,J,size,CDR3,DNA
TRBV7-3,13,TRBD2,TRBJ2-5,many,CASSPGLAETQYF,TGTGCCAGCAGCCCGGGACTAGCAGAGACCCAGTACTTC
TRBV20-1,13,NA,TRBJ2-2,many,CSASSPNTGELFF,TGCAGTGCTAGTTCTCCGAACACCGGGGAGCTGTTTTTT
TRBV12-5,14,TRBD1,TRBJ2-1,many,CASGLGQVPSEQFF,TGTGCTAGTGGTTTAGGACAGGTTCCGAGTGAGCAGTTCTTC
TRBV2,19,TRBD2,TRBJ2-1,many,CASTEQGLAVLSSYNEQFF,TGTGCCAGCACCGAGCAGGGACTAGCGGTCCTTAGCTCCTACAATGAGCAGTTCTTC
TRBV10-3,17,NA,TRBJ2-7,many,CAISESGRDTYSYEQYF,TGTGCCATCAGTGAGTCTGGTCGTGACACCTACTCCTACGAGCAGTACTTC
TRBV3-1,14,NA,TRBJ2-7,many,CASSQAEQSYEQYF,TGTGCCAGCAGCCAAGCCGAACAGTCCTACGAGCAGTACTTC
TRBV14,15,NA,TRBJ2-3,many,CASSLLLRGTDTQYF,TGTGCCAGCAGCCTACTTCTAAGGGGCACAGATACGCAGTATTTT
TRBV7-2,14,NA,TRBJ2-7,many,CASSLNALSYEQYF,TGTGCCAGCAGCTTAAACGCCCTATCCTACGAGCAGTACTTC
TRBV7-9,13,NA,TRBJ2-3,few,CASSLVGPDTQYF,TGTGCCAGCAGCTTAGTTGGGCCCGATACGCAGTATTTT
TRBV20-1,12,NA,TRBJ2-7,many,CSASRESYEQYF,TGCAGTGCTAGCAGAGAGTCCTACGAGCAGTACTTC
TRBV4-1,13,NA,TRBJ2-1,many,CASSQDIEGKQFF,TGCGCCAGCAGCCAAGATATTGAGGGGAAGCAGTTCTTC
TRBV5-1,16,NA,TRBJ2-5,many,CASSLAGRAYQETQYF,TGCGCCAGCAGCTTGGCCGGTAGGGCGTACCAAGAGACCCAGTACTTC
TRBV7-2,15,TRBD2,TRBJ2-1,many,CASSFSSGTYNEQFF,TGTGCCAGCAGCTTTTCTAGCGGGACCTACAATGAGCAGTTCTTC
TRBV28,11,NA,TRBJ1-2,many,CATGGHYGYTF,TGTGCTACGGGGGGGCACTATGGCTACACCTTC
TRBV5-1,16,TRBD1,TRBJ2-7,many,CASSLAPQGASYEQYF,TGCGCCAGCAGCTTGGCACCGCAGGGGGCGTCGTACGAGCAGTACTTC
TRBV6-1,14,TRBD1,TRBJ2-3,many,CASSGTGPTDTQYF,TGTGCCAGCAGTGGGACAGGCCCCACAGATACGCAGTATTTT
TRBV20-1,13,NA,TRBJ2-3,many,CSARDEGSDTQYF,TGCAGTGCTAGAGATGAGGGATCGGATACGCAGTATTTT
TRBV30,16,TRBD2,TRBJ2-1,NA,CAWSSLAGVPGNEQFF,TGTGCCTGGAGTTCACTAGCGGGAGTCCCGGGAAATGAGCAGTTCTTC
TRBV5-1,15,NA,TRBJ1-6,many,CASSGGWTNNSPLHF,TGCGCCAGCAGCGGGGGGTGGACGAATAATTCACCCCTCCACTTT
TRBV14,17,TRBD2,TRBJ2-2,many,CASSQEPSGRWTGELFF,TGTGCCAGCAGCCAAGAACCTAGCGGGAGGTGGACCGGGGAGCTGTTTTTT
TRBV10-1,17,TRBD1,TRBJ1-1,many,CASSPGSGGLVNTEAFF,TGCGCCAGCAGTCCCGGATCAGGGGGCTTAGTGAACACTGAAGCTTTCTTT
TRBV29-1,14,TRBD2,TRBJ2-1,NA,CSALAGGSYNEQFF,TGCAGCGCATTAGCGGGAGGCTCCTACAATGAGCAGTTCTTC
TRBV5-1,13,NA,TRBJ1-1,many,CASRDQENTEAFF,TGCGCCAGCAGGGACCAAGAGAACACTGAAGCTTTCTTT
TRBV2,17,TRBD2,TRBJ2-1,many,CASRMGQGLAGSTEQFF,TGTGCCAGCAGAATGGGACAGGGACTAGCGGGATCGACTGAGCAGTTCTTC
TRBV4-1,18,TRBD2,TRBJ2-5,many,CASSQDTTSGSSRETQYF,TGCGCCAGCAGCCAAGATACAACTAGCGGGAGCTCAAGAGAGACCCAGTACTTC
TRBV7-9,17,NA,TRBJ2-1,many,CASSPSRLRGRYNEQFF,TGTGCCAGCAGCCCCAGCCGGTTACGGGGTCGATACAATGAGCAGTTCTTC
TRBV29-1,13,NA,TRBJ2-7,many,CSVEVALSYEQYF,TGCAGCGTTGAAGTAGCCCTCTCCTACGAGCAGTACTTC
TRBV20-1,15,TRBD1,TRBJ2-5,many,CSARDRQGGSETQYF,TGCAGTGCTAGAGATCGACAGGGGGGCTCAGAGACCCAGTACTTC
TRBV19,16,TRBD1,TRBJ2-7,many,CASSTRDRVNSYEQYF,TGTGCCAGTAGTACGAGGGACAGGGTCAACTCCTACGAGCAGTACTTC
TRBV12-3/TRBV12-4,13,TRBD1,TRBJ2-7,many,CASSLEGAYEQYF,TGTGCCAGCAGTTTAGAGGGGGCGTACGAGCAGTACTTC
TRBV3-1,17,NA,TRBJ1-4,NA,CASSPRAILGAGEKLFF,TGTGCCAGCAGCCCACGGGCCATTTTAGGCGCTGGGGAAAAACTGTTTTTT
TRBV7-9,14,NA,TRBJ2-7,many,CASSFDGLTYEQYF,TGTGCCAGCAGCTTCGACGGGTTGACCTACGAGCAGTACTTC
TRBV20-1,14,TRBD2,TRBJ2-1,many,CSARDVSGTHEQFF,TGCAGTGCTAGAGATGTCAGCGGGACCCATGAGCAGTTCTTC
TRBV5-1,15,NA,TRBJ1-2,many,CASRRNREANYGYTF,TGCGCCAGCAGACGAAACAGGGAAGCTAACTATGGCTACACCTTC
TRBV7-2,14,NA,TRBJ2-5,many,CASSLNGYQETQYF,TGTGCCAGCAGCTTAAACGGTTATCAAGAGACCCAGTACTTC
TRBV15,15,TRBD1,TRBJ2-6,many,CATSRRQGLANVLTF,TGTGCCACCAGCAGACGACAGGGGCTTGCCAACGTCCTGACTTTC
TRBV10-1,19,TRBD2,TRBJ2-3,many,CASSESTSGRAVVTDTQYF,TGCGCCAGCAGTGAGTCGACTAGCGGGAGGGCCGTCGTCACAGATACGCAGTATTTT
TRBV20-1,18,TRBD2,TRBJ2-2,many,CSAEISGLAGPNTGELFF,TGCAGTGCCGAAATCTCGGGACTAGCGGGGCCGAACACCGGGGAGCTGTTTTTT
TRBV18,14,NA,TRBJ2-3,NA,CASSPAARTDTQYF,TGTGCCAGCTCACCCGCGGCCCGGACAGATACGCAGTATTTT
TRBV10-3,15,NA,TRBJ2-2,many,CAAGLPFANTGELFF,TGTGCCGCGGGACTCCCGTTCGCGAACACCGGGGAGCTGTTTTTT
TRBV29-1,17,NA,TRBJ1-2,many,CSVEGVQGRANNYGYTF,TGCAGCGTTGAAGGTGTGCAGGGGCGGGCGAACAACTATGGCTACACCTTC
TRBV29-1,15,TRBD1,TRBJ2-7,many,CSVEVVGRGQYEQYF,TGCAGCGTTGAAGTAGTGGGCAGGGGGCAGTACGAGCAGTACTTC
TRBV5-1,13,NA,TRBJ2-3,many,CASSRGPTDTQYF,TGCGCCAGCAGCCGAGGACCCACAGATACGCAGTATTTT
TRBV5-8,15,NA,TRBJ2-1,many,CASSYGTRTYNEQFF,TGTGCCAGCAGCTACGGGACCCGGACATACAATGAGCAGTTCTTC
TRBV27,17,TRBD2,TRBJ2-2,many,CASSYTAGLVGTGELFF,TGTGCCAGCAGTTACACCGCCGGACTAGTAGGGACCGGGGAGCTGTTTTTT
TRBV5-1,17,NA,TRBJ1-4,many,CASSLTVGVSTNEKLFF,TGCGCCAGCAGCTTGACAGTGGGGGTCTCAACTAATGAAAAACTGTTTTTT
TRBV9,17,TRBD1,TRBJ2-1,many,CASSGTGTGVPYNEQFF,TGTGCCAGCAGCGGAACCGGGACAGGGGTCCCCTACAATGAGCAGTTCTTC
TRBV5-1,14,NA,TRBJ1-2,many,CASSLAGGRDGYTF,TGCGCCAGCAGCTTGGCCGGAGGCCGGGATGGCTACACCTTC
TRBV5-1,15,TRBD2,TRBJ2-5,many,CASSLALAGAETQYF,TGCGCCAGCAGCTTGGCGCTAGCGGGAGCAGAGACCCAGTACTTC
TRBV6-6,15,TRBD1,TRBJ2-2,many,CASSGGQGVSGELFF,TGTGCCAGCAGCGGGGGACAGGGCGTTTCCGGGGAGCTGTTTTTT
TRBV12-3/TRBV12-4,16,TRBD2,TRBJ2-1,medium-sized,CASSLPSGRVYNEQFF,TGTGCCAGCAGTTTGCCTAGCGGGAGGGTCTACAATGAGCAGTTCTTC
TRBV5-1,14,TRBD1,TRBJ1-2,many,CASSLNRGADGYTF,TGCGCCAGCAGCTTGAACAGGGGAGCGGATGGCTACACCTTC
TRBV5-1,15,TRBD1,TRBJ1-1,many,CASSFRQGSNTEAFF,TGCGCCAGCAGCTTTAGACAGGGATCGAACACTGAAGCTTTCTTT
TRBV24-1,14,TRBD1,TRBJ2-7,many,CATSPGQGVHEQYF,TGTGCCACCAGCCCGGGACAGGGGGTACACGAGCAGTACTTC
TRBV10-3,16,NA,TRBJ2-7,many,CAISDIQGQSTYEQYF,TGTGCCATCAGTGATATACAGGGCCAATCGACCTACGAGCAGTACTTC
TRBV24-1,15,NA,TRBJ1-2,many,CATGSFRGGNYGYTF,TGTGCCACCGGGAGCTTCCGGGGTGGGAACTATGGCTACACCTTC
TRBV10-3,15,NA,TRBJ1-5,NA,CATSESSEATRPQHF,TGTGCCACCAGTGAGTCGTCGGAAGCCACGAGGCCCCAGCATTTT
TRBV4-2,14,TRBD1,TRBJ2-7,many,CASSRDRGTYEQYF,TGTGCCAGCAGCCGGGACAGGGGAACCTACGAGCAGTACTTC
TRBV12-5,15,NA,TRBJ2-4,NA,CASGLLATDKNIQYF,TGTGCTAGTGGTCTCTTAGCGACAGACAAAAACATTCAGTACTTC
TRBV5-1,15,TRBD1,TRBJ2-7,NA,CASSLEGQGAWEQYF,TGCGCCAGCAGCTTGGAGGGACAGGGGGCGTGGGAGCAGTACTTC